This T cell receptor beta chain was recovered during a study of STAT5B mutations in CD4+ large granular lymphocyte leukemia. Turning to this clone: Its target is not known.

Study-wide results and limits: Over 20% of private leukemic clonotypes occurred rarely in other patients' non-leukemic repertoires. Patient CD4-sorted repertoires stayed more clonal than healthy ones after leukemic-clone removal.

Per the study methods: A productive frequency of 2.59 x 10-5 was the lowest detectable. Sequencing was performed with immunoSEQ multiplex PCR; in TCRdb, only in-frame clones are kept and a portion is missing. Clone size and V and J calls were adopted from that table, with D and trimming inferred from the DNA. There are about 28,000 clones in the sample; around 85% occur only once, and about 6% lies in the top ten. The TCR originated in a human donor in good health. Sequenced input: CD4+ T cells from blood buffy coats.

CDR3 nucleotide sequence: TGCGCCAGCAGCTTGAGGGACAGATCTAGGGGGAGCTACTATGGCTACACCTTC. Translating gives CASSLRDRSRGSYYGYTF. This chain joins TRBV5-1 and TRBJ1-2, with 7 bases matching TRBD1. Germline CDR1 is SGHRS and CDR2 is YFSETQ. This CDR3 is built from 18 residues. After removal of 1 base from V and 3 bases from J, the junction contained 15 bases not matched to a gene.